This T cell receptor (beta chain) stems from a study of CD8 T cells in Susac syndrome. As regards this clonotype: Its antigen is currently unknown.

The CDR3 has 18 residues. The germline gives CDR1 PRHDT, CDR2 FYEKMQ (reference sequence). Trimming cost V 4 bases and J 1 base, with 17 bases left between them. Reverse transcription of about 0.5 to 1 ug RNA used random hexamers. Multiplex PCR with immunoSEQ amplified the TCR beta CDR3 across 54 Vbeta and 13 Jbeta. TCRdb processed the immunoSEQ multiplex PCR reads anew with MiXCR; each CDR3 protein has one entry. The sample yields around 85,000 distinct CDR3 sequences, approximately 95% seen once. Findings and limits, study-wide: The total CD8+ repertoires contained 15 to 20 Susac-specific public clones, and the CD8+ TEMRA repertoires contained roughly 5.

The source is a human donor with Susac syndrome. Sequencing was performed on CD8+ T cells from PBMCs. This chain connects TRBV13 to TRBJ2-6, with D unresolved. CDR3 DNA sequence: TGTGCCAGCAGCTCCCTGGGCCAGCCCGTATCTGGGGCCAACGTCCTGACTTTC. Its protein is CASSSLGQPVSGANVLTF.